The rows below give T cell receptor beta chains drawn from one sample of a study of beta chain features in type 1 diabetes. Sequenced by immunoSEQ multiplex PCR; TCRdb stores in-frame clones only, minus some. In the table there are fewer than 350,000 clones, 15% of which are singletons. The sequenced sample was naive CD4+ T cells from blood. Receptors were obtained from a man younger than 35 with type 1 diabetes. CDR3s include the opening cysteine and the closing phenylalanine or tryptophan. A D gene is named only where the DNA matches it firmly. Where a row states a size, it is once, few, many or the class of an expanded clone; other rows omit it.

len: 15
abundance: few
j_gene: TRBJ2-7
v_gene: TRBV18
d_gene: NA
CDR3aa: CASSPTGGLRYEQYF
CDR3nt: TGTGCCAGCTCACCCACCGGGGGGCTAAGGTACGAGCAGTACTTC

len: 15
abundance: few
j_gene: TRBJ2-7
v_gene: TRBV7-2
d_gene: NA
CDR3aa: CASSLAGSDPYEQYF
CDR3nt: TGTGCCAGCAGCTTAGCAGGCAGCGATCCCTACGAGCAGTACTTC

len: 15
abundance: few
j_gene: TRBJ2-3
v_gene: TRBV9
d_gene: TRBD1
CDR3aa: CASSPTVTGTDTQYF
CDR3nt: TGTGCCAGCAGCCCGACGGTGACAGGGACAGATACGCAGTATTTT

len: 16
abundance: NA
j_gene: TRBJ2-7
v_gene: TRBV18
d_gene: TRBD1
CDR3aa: CASSPVRDRVAHEQYF
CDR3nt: TGTGCCAGCTCACCGGTCCGCGACAGGGTCGCCCACGAGCAGTACTTC

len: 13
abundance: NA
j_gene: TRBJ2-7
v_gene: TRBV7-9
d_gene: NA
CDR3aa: CASSLLQGYEQYF
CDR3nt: TGTGCCAGCAGCTTACTTCAGGGCTACGAGCAGTACTTC

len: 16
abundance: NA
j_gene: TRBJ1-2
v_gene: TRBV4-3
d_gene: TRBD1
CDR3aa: CASSQDRTGVGYGYTF
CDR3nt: TGCGCCAGCAGCCAAGATCGGACAGGGGTAGGGTATGGCTACACCTTC

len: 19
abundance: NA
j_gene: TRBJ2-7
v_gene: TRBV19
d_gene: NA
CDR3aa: CASSPTTLPPGLLSYEQYF
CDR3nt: TGTGCCAGTAGTCCGACCACCCTCCCCCCGGGACTTCTATCCTACGAGCAGTACTTC

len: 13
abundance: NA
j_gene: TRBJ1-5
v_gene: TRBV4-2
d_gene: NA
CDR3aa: CASSREDNQPQHF
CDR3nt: TGTGCCAGCAGCAGAGAGGACAATCAGCCCCAGCATTTT

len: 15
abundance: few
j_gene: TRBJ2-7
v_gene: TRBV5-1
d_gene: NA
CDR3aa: CASSLNAGSSYEQYF
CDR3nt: TGCGCCAGCAGCTTGAATGCGGGGAGCTCCTACGAGCAGTACTTC

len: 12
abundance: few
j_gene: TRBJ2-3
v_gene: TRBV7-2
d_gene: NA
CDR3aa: CASSLRTDTQYF
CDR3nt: TGTGCCAGCAGCCTAAGAACAGATACGCAGTATTTT

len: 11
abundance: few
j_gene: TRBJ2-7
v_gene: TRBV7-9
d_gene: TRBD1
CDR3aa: CASSSTGAGYF
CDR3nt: TGTGCCAGCAGCTCGACAGGGGCGGGGTACTTC

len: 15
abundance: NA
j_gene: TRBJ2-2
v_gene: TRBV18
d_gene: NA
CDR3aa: CASCLAGLHTGELFF
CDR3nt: TGTGCCAGCTGCCTCGCAGGTCTTCACACCGGGGAGCTGTTTTTT

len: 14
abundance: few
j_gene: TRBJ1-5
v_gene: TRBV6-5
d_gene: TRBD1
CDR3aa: CASSYETGSQPQHF
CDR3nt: TGTGCCAGCAGTTATGAGACAGGGTCTCAGCCCCAGCATTTT

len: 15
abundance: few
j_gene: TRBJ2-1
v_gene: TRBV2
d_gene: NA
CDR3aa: CATRLATGRYNEQFF
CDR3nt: TGTGCCACCCGCCTAGCGACGGGGAGGTACAATGAGCAGTTCTTC

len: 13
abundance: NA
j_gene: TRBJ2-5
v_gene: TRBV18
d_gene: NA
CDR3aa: CASSPEGQETQYF
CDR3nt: TGTGCCAGCTCACCAGAGGGCCAAGAGACCCAGTACTTC

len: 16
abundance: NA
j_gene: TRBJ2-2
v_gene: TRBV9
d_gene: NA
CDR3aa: CASSVGTFANTGELFF
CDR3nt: TGTGCCAGCAGCGTCGGGACATTCGCGAACACCGGGGAGCTGTTTTTT

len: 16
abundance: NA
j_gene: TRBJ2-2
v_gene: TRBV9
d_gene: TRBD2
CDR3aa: CASSLKRGGNTGELFF
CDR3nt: TGTGCCAGCAGCCTGAAGCGGGGGGGGAACACCGGGGAGCTGTTTTTT

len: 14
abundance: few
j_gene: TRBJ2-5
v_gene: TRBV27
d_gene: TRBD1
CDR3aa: CASSRTGGSETQYF
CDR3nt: TGTGCCAGCAGTCGGACAGGGGGCAGTGAGACCCAGTACTTC

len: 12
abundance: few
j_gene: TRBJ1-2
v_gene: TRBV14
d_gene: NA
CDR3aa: CASSRQGYGYTF
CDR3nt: TGTGCCAGCAGCCGTCAGGGTTATGGCTACACCTTC

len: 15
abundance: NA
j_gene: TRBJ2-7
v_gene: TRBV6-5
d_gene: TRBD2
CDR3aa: CASSYSTSGTYEQYF
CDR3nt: TGTGCCAGCAGTTACTCGACAAGCGGGACTTACGAGCAGTACTTC

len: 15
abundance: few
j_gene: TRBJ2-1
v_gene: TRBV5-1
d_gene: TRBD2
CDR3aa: CASSFLIAGVNEQFF
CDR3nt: TGCGCCAGCAGCTTCCTAATAGCGGGGGTCAATGAGCAGTTCTTC

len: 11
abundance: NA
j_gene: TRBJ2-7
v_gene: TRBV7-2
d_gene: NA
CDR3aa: CASLEGNEQYF
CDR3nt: TGTGCCAGCTTAGAGGGAAACGAGCAGTACTTC

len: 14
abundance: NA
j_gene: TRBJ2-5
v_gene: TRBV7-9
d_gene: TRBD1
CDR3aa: CASSSRQGGETQYF
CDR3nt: TGTGCCAGCAGTTCCAGACAGGGCGGAGAGACCCAGTACTTC

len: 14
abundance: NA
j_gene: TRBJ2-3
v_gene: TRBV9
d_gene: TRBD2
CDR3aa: CASSLGGSTDTQYF
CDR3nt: TGTGCCAGCAGCCTGGGGGGGTCCACAGATACGCAGTATTTT

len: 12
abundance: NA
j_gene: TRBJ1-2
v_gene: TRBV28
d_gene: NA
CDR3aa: CASMGRNYGYTF
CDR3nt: TGTGCCAGCATGGGGAGAAACTATGGCTACACCTTC

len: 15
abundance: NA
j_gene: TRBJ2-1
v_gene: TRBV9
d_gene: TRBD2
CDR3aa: CASSDWGGSYNEQFF
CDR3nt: TGTGCCAGCAGCGATTGGGGGGGATCCTACAATGAGCAGTTCTTC

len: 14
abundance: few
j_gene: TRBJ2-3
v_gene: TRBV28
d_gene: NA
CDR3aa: CASFLAQSTDTQYF
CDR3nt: TGTGCCAGCTTCCTAGCACAAAGCACAGATACGCAGTATTTT

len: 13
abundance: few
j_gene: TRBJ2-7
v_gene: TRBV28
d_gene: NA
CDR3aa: CASTLGGSYEQYF
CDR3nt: TGTGCCAGCACCCTAGGAGGGTCCTACGAGCAGTACTTC

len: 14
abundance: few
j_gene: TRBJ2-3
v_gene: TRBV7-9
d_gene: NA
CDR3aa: CASSPRDSELSQYF
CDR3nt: TGTGCCAGCAGCCCCCGGGACTCCGAGTTGTCGCAGTATTTT

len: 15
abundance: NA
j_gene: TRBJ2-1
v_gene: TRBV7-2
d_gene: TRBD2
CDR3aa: CASSFRLAGNNEQFF
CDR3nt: TGTGCCAGCAGCTTCCGACTAGCGGGGAACAATGAGCAGTTCTTC

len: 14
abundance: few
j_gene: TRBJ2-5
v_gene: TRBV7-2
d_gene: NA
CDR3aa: CASSLALDQETQYF
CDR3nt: TGTGCCAGCAGCTTAGCGCTAGACCAAGAGACCCAGTACTTC

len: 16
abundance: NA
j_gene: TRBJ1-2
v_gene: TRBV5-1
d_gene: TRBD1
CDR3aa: CASKAELGQGAWGYTF
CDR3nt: TGCGCCAGCAAAGCTGAACTCGGACAGGGGGCCTGGGGCTACACCTTC

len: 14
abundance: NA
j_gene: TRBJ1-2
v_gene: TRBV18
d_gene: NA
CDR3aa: CASSPSQDPYGYTF
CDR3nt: TGTGCCAGCTCACCATCACAGGATCCTTATGGCTACACCTTC

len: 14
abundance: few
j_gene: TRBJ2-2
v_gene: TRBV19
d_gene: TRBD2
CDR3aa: CASIRGRNTGELFF
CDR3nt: TGTGCCAGTATTCGCGGGAGGAACACCGGGGAGCTGTTTTTT

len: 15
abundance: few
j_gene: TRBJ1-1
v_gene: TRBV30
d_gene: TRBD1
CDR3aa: CAWSAYGQGRERAFF
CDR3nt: TGTGCCTGGAGTGCCTACGGACAGGGGAGAGAAAGGGCTTTCTTT

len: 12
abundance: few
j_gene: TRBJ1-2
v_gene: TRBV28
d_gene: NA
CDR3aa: CASRSQGSGYTF
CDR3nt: TGTGCCAGCAGATCTCAGGGGTCCGGCTACACCTTC

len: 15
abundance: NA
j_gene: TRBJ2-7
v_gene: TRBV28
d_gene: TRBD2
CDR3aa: CASSLSSGGSYEQYF
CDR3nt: TGTGCCAGCAGTTTGAGTAGCGGGGGATCCTACGAGCAGTACTTC

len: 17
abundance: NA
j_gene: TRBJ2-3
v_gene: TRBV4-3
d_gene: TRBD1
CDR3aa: CASSVGTGGFLTDTQYF
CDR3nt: TGCGCCAGCAGCGTCGGGACAGGGGGTTTCCTCACAGATACGCAGTATTTT

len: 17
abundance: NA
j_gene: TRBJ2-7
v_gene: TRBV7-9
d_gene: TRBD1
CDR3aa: CASSLAKQGPLIYEQYF
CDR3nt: TGTGCCAGCAGTTTAGCAAAACAGGGGCCTTTGATCTACGAGCAGTACTTC

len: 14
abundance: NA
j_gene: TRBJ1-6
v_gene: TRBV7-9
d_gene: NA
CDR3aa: CASSLIGRNSPLHF
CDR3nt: TGTGCCAGCAGCTTAATTGGGAGGAATTCACCCCTCCACTTT

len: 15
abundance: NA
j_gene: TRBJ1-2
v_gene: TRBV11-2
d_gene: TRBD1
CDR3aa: CASSSLRQGNYGYTF
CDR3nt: TGTGCCAGCAGCTCCCTTCGACAGGGTAACTATGGCTACACCTTC

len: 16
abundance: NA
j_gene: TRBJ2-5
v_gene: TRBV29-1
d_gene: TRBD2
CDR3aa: CSVVVHSGGGQETQYF
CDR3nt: TGCAGCGTTGTGGTACATAGCGGGGGGGGTCAAGAGACCCAGTACTTC

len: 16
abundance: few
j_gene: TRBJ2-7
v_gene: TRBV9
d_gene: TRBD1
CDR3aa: CASSVGIGTGRYEQYF
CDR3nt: TGTGCCAGCAGCGTAGGAATAGGGACAGGACGCTACGAGCAGTACTTC

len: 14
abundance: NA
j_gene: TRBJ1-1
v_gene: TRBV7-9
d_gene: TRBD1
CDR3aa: CASSLDRVNTEAFF
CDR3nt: TGTGCCAGCAGCCTGGACAGGGTGAACACTGAAGCTTTCTTT

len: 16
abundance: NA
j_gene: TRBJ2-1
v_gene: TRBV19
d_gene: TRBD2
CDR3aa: CASSILAGGPYNEQFF
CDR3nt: TGTGCCAGTAGTATACTAGCGGGAGGGCCCTACAATGAGCAGTTCTTC

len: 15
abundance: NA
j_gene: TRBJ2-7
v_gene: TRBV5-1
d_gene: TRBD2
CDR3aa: CASSSRGAAFDEQYF
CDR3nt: TGCGCCAGCAGCTCGCGGGGGGCCGCTTTCGACGAGCAGTACTTC

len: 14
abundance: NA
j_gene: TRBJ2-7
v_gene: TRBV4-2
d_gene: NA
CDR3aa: CASSQDPGSYEQYF
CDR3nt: TGTGCCAGCAGCCAAGATCCAGGATCTTACGAGCAGTACTTC

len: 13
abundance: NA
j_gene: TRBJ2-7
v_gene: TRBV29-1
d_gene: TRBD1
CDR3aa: CSVLKTGTYEQYF
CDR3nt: TGCAGCGTACTTAAGACAGGGACCTACGAGCAGTACTTC

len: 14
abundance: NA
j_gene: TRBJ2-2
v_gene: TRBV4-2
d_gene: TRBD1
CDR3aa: CASRRDRGSRGLFF
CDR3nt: TGTGCCAGCCGACGGGACAGGGGGTCAAGAGGGCTGTTTTTT

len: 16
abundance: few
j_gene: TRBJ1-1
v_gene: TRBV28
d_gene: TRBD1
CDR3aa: CASRPHRGQMNTEAFF
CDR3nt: TGTGCCAGCAGACCTCACAGGGGACAAATGAACACTGAAGCTTTCTTT

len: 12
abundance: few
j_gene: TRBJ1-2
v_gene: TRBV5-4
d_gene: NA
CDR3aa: CASSLQAHGYTF
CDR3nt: TGTGCCAGCAGCTTACAGGCCCATGGCTACACCTTC

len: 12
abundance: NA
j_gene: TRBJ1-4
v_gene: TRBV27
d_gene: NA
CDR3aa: CASGIVREKLFF
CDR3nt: TGTGCCAGCGGTATCGTTCGGGAAAAACTGTTTTTT

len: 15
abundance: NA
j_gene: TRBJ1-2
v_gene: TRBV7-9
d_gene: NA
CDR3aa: CASRYNRTTNYGYTF
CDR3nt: TGTGCCAGCAGGTATAACAGGACCACTAACTATGGCTACACCTTC

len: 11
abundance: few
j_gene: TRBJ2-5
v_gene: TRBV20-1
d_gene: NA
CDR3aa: CSAGLLATQYF
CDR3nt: TGCAGTGCTGGGCTCTTGGCGACCCAGTACTTC

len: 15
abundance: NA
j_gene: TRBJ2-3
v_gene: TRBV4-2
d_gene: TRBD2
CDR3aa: CASSQTSGSIDTQYF
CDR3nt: TGTGCCAGCAGCCAGACTAGCGGGAGTATAGATACGCAGTATTTT

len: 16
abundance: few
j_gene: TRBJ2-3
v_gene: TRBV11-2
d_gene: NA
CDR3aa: CASSSQGGTSTDTQYF
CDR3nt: TGTGCCAGCAGCTCACAAGGGGGTACTAGCACAGATACGCAGTATTTT

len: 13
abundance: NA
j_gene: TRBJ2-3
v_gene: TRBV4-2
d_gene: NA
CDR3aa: CASSHGQADTQYF
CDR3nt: TGTGCCAGCAGCCACGGTCAGGCAGATACGCAGTATTTT